The clone carrying this T cell receptor beta chain occurred a few times. The CDR3 covers 15 residues. V was trimmed by 0 bases and J by 8 bases, leaving 16 bases between them. Germline CDR1 is MDHEN and CDR2 is SYDVKM. This entry comes from a study of patients and donors after allogeneic stem cell transplantation. TCRdb analysed the RT-PCR reads with MiXCR anew, one entry per CDR3 protein. This sample carries about 40,000 distinct CDR3 sequences, 30% to 40% of them seen once, and the ten largest clones take about three quarters. The receptor was isolated from a human donor who was either an allogeneic HSCT recipient or a stem cell or donor lymphocyte infusion donor (not recorded which). It is not recorded whose cells these are; they may come from a transplant donor. The chain carries TRBV28 and TRBJ1-2; maybe TRBD1 (5 bases). Specimen: blood, either unsorted or a sorted T cell fraction (not recorded which). The CDR3 bases are TGTGCCAGCAGTTTATGCCAGGGACTGCCTAGAGGCTACACCTTC. It translates to CASSLCQGLPRGYTF.